This T cell receptor (beta chain) was identified during a study of CD8+CD57+ T cells in acquired aplastic anemia. Turning to the study itself: Sorted CD4+ and CD8+ cell DNA averaged about 3 ug.

The sequenced patients had an expansion of CD8+CD57+ cells seen by flow cytometry. When blood sampling took place, the patients had received no therapy. This CDR3 contains 14 residues. V lost 4 bases and J 6 bases, leaving 16 bases between the germline ends. Germline CDR1 is MGHRA and CDR2 is YSYEKL. Genomic DNA was employed as the template in profiling TCR beta VDJ and CDR3. Each CDR3 protein gets one entry after TCRdb re-called the reads with MiXCR. The top ten hold roughly 80% of the sample, which has fewer than 85,000 distinct CDR3 sequences, roughly 72% seen once. Sequencing used sorted CD4+, CD8+, or CD8+CD57+ T cells (not recorded which) from PBMCs. The rearrangement joins TRBV4-1 to TRBJ2-7; a weak D match, TRBD1 (5 bases). The sequence was collected from a human donor with aplastic anemia. DNA for the CDR3: TGCGCCAGCAGCCCCACCAGGGAATGGGGCGAGCAGTACTTC. Translating it yields CASSPTREWGEQYF.